The clone carrying this T cell receptor (beta chain) was counted at least ten times. Its antigen is not identified. Absent ophthalmopathy progression within 18 months defined stable Graves' hyperthyroidism. Each 10 ml fresh peripheral blood draw supplied the PBMCs. The sample originates from a study of T cells in Graves' hyperthyroidism and ophthalmopathy. The study, taken as a whole, reports: Most thyroid clonotypes expanded above 0.001 were also detected in blood. By a 13 V-J model, ophthalmopathy was set apart from stable hyperthyroidism.

Authors of the study amplified TCR beta CDR3 regions from RNA transcripts. The HTBI primer set drove a first-round RT-PCR of the TCR CDR3. TCRdb itself ran the multiplex PCR reads through MiXCR, one entry per CDR3 protein. The sample lists over 650,000 distinct CDR3 sequences; over 15% were seen once. J lost 6 bases, V lost 5 bases, and 5 bases had no gene match. The CDR3 sequence is 12 residues long. The germline CDR1 and CDR2 sequences are DFQATT and SNEGSKA (reference sequence). The receptor comes from a young man with Graves' hyperthyroidism. Sequenced: blood. This chain connects TRBV20-1 to TRBJ2-7, with TRBD2 matching 9 bases. This CDR3 is CSARLAETEQYF. In DNA, the CDR3 is TGCAGTGCTCGACTAGCGGAGACCGAGCAGTACTTC.